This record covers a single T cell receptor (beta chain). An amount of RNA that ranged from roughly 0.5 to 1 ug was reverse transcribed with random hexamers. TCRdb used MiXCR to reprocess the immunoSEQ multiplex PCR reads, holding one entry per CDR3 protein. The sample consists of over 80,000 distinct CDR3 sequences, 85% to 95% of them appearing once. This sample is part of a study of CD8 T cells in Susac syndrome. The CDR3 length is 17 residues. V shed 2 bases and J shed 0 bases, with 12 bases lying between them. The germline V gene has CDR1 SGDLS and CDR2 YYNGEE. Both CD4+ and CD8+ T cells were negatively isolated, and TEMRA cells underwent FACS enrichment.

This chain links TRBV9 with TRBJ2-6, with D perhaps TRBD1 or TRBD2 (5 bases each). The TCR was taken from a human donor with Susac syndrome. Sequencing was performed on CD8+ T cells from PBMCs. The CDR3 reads CASSVEGTLSGANVLTF. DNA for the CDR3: TGTGCCAGCAGCGTCGAGGGGACGCTCTCTGGGGCCAACGTCCTGACTTTC.